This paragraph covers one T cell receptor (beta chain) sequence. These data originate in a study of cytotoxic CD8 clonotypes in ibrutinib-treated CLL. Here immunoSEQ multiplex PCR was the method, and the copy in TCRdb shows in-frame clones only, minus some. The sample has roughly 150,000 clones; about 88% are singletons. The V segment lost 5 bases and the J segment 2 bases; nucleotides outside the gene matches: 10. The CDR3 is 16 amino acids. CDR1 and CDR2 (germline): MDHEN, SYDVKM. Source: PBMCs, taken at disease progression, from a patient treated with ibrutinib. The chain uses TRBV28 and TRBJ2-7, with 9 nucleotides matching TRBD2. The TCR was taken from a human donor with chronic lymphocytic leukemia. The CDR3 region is CASSLPRVAGAYEQYF. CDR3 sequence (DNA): TGTGCCAGCAGTCTCCCCCGGGTAGCGGGAGCCTACGAGCAGTACTTC.